This note documents a single T cell receptor (beta chain) sequence. As yet, its antigen is unknown. The sample comes from a study of T cell repertoires in cytomegalovirus infection. TCRdb re-called the reads with MiXCR, one entry per CDR3 protein. The sample includes 400,000 to 600,000 distinct CDR3 sequences, roughly 42% seen only once; the top ten take just under 45%. Trimming took off 1 base at V and 1 base at J, with 1 base between the two ends. The CDR3 is 12 amino acids. In germline, CDR1 is LNHDA, CDR2 SQIVND (reference sequence). The sequence derives from a human donor in good health (CMV status not recorded). Some clones in this sample may be carry-over from other donors' samples. This sample comprised cultured PBMCs, obtained from culture after CMV antigen stimulation. This chain connects TRBV19 to TRBJ1-1; D is unresolved. The CDR3: CASSIGNTEAFF. CDR3 in DNA: TGTGCCAGTAGTATAGGGAACACTGAAGCTTTCTTT.